The next 9 T cell receptor beta chains were all read from a single sample in a study of identical twins. TCRdb ran MiXCR on the 5' RACE reads and lists one entry per CDR3 protein. The sample yields about 530,000 distinct CDR3 sequences, roughly 15% seen once. The same sample was also used in a study of yellow fever vaccine responses in identical twins.

Material for sequencing was CD4+ T cells sorted from blood. Receptor source: a woman aged 18-29 years in good health.

The V call is TRBV7-8, the J call TRBJ2-7; D is ambiguous. With 1 base removed from V and 2 bases from J, the gap between germline ends came to 9 bases. The germline gives CDR1 SGHVS, CDR2 FQNEAQ. This CDR3 has 14 amino acids. CDR3 coding DNA: TGTGCCAGCAGCTTAGAGGCCGGCCCCTACGAGCAGTACTTC. It yields the protein CASSLEAGPYEQYF. Supplemented by reference TRBV7-8 and TRBJ2-7, the full variable domain reads GAGVSQSPRYKVAKRGQDVALRCDPISGHVSLFWYQQALGQGPEFLTYFQNEAQLDKSGLPSDRFFAERPEGSVSTLKIQRTQQEDSAVYLCASSLEAGPYEQYFGPGTRLTVT.

The count of this clonotype is one. The chain uses TRBV28 and TRBJ2-1; TRBD2 matches 10 bases. The CDR3 has 14 residues. The V gene's germline CDR1 is MDHEN and CDR2 SYDVKM. Trimming at V came to 6 bases and at J to 7 bases, leaving 6 bases not matched to a gene. The CDR3 sequence is CASRQRGGRNEQFF. CDR3 sequence (DNA): TGTGCCAGCAGACAGCGGGGGGGCCGAAATGAGCAGTTCTTC. Using reference TRBV28 and TRBJ2-1 for the parts outside the CDR3, the full variable domain is DVKVTQSSRYLVKRTGEKVFLECVQDMDHENMFWYRQDPGLGLRLIYFSYDVKMKEKGDIPEGYSVSREKKERFSLILESASTNQTSMYLCASRQRGGRNEQFFGPGTRLTVL.

V and J are TRBV5-4 and TRBJ2-3, with 11 bases identical to TRBD2. The germline V gene has CDR1 SGHNT and CDR2 YYREEE (reference sequence). CDR3 size: 15 residues. With V trimmed by 5 bases and J by 10 bases, 12 bases remained unmatched. DNA of the CDR3: TGTGCCAGCAGTCCGGGACTAGCGGTGCAGGGGTCGCAGTATTTT. Amino acid sequence: CASSPGLAVQGSQYF.

J is TRBJ2-1 and V is TRBV3-1; D is possibly TRBD1 or TRBD2 (6 bases each). Germline values: CDR1 LGHDT, CDR2 YNNKEL (reference sequence). The V end lost 2 bases, the J end lost 8 bases, and 22 bases lay between the germline ends. The CDR3 runs to 17 residues. CDR3 sequence: CASSQRVASGAIDEQFF. In DNA, the CDR3 is TGTGCCAGCAGCCAACGGGTGGCTTCGGGGGCGATCGATGAGCAGTTCTTC.

The gene calls are TRBV10-3 and TRBJ2-3; the match to TRBD1 covers 8 bases. The CDR3 is 16 amino acids. V was clipped by 3 bases and J by 5 bases; unmatched bases: 10. Germline CDR1 ENHRY, CDR2 SYGVKD. CDR3 residues: CAISDFGQGLGDTQYF. DNA for the CDR3: TGTGCCATCAGTGACTTCGGACAGGGTTTAGGAGATACGCAGTATTTT.

In this sample, this clonotype turned up many times. V gene TRBV7-8 combines with J gene TRBJ2-5, with 8 bases identical to TRBD2. Per germline, CDR1 SGHVS and CDR2 FQNEAQ. The CDR3 spans 14 residues. With 5 bases clipped from V and 6 bases from J, the junction kept 8 bases outside the gene matches. The CDR3 protein is CASSMGLVGQTQYF. In DNA, the CDR3 is TGTGCCAGCAGCATGGGACTAGTTGGACAGACCCAGTACTTC.

The chain employs TRBV9 and TRBJ2-5; D ambiguous. The CDR3 is made up of 14 amino acids. Trimming took 4 bases from V and 1 from J, leaving 11 bases between them. Per the germline V gene, CDR1 is SGDLS and CDR2 is YYNGEE. The CDR3 DNA sequence: TGTGCCAGCAGCCCAGACCAAGTCCAAGAGACCCAGTACTTC. It encodes CASSPDQVQETQYF.

J is TRBJ2-1 and V is TRBV3-1, with 10 bases that match TRBD2. Per the germline V gene, CDR1 is LGHDT and CDR2 is YNNKEL (reference sequence). This CDR3 is 15 amino acids long. V lost 3 bases and J lost 6; bases outside the gene matches: 5. CDR3 loop: CASSHRLAGANEQFF. The DNA for the CDR3 is TGTGCCAGCAGCCACCGACTAGCGGGTGCCAATGAGCAGTTCTTC.

In this sample, this clonotype turned up a few times. The chain carries TRBV7-8 and TRBJ2-1, with TRBD2 identical over 11 bases. Germline CDR1 SGHVS, CDR2 FQNEAQ. J was trimmed by 13 bases and V by 5 bases; bases with no gene match: 7. There are 13 residues in the CDR3. The DNA for the CDR3 is TGTGCCAGCAGCCGGACTAGCGGGTGGATTCAGTTCTTC. Translation: CASSRTSGWIQFF.